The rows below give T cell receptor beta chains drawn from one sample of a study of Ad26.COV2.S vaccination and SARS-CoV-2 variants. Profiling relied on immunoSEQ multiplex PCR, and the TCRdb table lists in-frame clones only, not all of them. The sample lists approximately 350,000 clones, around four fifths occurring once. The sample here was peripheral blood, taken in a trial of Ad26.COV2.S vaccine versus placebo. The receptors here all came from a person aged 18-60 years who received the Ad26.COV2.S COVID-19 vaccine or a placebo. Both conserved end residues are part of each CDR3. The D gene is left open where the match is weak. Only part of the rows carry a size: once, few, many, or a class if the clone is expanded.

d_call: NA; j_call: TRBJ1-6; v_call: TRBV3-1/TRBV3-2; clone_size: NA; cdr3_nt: TGTGCCAGCAGCCAAGGGGGGGGAGGGGGGAATTCACCCCTCCACTTT; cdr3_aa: CASSQGGGGGNSPLHF
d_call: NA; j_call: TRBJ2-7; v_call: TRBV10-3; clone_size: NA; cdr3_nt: TGTGCCATCAGTGGGGGTAGGGGGTACGAGCAGTACTTC; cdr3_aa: CAISGGRGYEQYF
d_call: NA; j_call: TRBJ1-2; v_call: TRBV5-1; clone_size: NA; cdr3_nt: TGCGCCAGCAGCTCCTCTAGACTACAGGGAGGTCCTGGCTACACCTTC; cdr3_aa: CASSSSRLQGGPGYTF
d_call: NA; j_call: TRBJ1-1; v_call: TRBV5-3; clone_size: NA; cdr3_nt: TGTGCCAGAAGCTTGCCAGTTGGGCCATCGGCTTTCTTT; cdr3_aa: CARSLPVGPSAFF
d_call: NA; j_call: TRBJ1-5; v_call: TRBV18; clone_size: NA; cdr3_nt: TGTGCCAGCTCACCACAGGGCAAGCCCCAGCATTTT; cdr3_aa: CASSPQGKPQHF
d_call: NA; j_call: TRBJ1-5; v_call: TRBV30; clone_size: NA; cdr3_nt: TGTGCCTGGAGTCTCCTGAGCAATCAGCCCCAGCATTTT; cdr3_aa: CAWSLLSNQPQHF
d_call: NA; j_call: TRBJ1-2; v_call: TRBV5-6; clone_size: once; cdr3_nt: TGTGCCAGCAGCTTGAGGGTGCAAGAGGGTGGCTACACCTTC; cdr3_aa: CASSLRVQEGGYTF
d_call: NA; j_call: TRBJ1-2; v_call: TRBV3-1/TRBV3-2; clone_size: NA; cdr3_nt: TGTGCCAGCAGCCACGGGACTGGTGGCTACACCTTC; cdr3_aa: CASSHGTGGYTF
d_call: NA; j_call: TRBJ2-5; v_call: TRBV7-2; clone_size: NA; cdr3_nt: TGTGCCAGCAGCCGGGCTGCAGGGACCCAGTACTTC; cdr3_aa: CASSRAAGTQYF
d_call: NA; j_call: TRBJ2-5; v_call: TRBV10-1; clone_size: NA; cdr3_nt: TGCGCCAGCAGTGAACAGGGAAGGGAGACCCAGTACTTC; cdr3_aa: CASSEQGRETQYF
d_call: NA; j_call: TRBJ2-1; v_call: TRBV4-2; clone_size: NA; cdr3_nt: TGTGCCAGCAGCGGAGCGGGGAGAGGGGGTGAGCAGTTCTTC; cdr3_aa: CASSGAGRGGEQFF
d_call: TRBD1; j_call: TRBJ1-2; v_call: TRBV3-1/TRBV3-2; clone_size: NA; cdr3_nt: TGTGCCAGCAGCCAAGATGGACAGGGATTAAACTATGGCTACACCTTC; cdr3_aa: CASSQDGQGLNYGYTF
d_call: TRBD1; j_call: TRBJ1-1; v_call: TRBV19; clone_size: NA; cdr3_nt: TGTGCCAGCCGACAGGGAGCGAACACTGAAGCTTTCTTT; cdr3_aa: CASRQGANTEAFF
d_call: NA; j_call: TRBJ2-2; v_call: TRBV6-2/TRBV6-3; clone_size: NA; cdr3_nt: TGTGCCAGCAGTTCCCCCCCGATCGCCGGGGAGCTGTTTTTT; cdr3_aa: CASSSPPIAGELFF
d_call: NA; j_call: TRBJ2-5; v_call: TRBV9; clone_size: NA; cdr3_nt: TGTGCCAGCAGCGTAACTCCGATGTGGACCCAGTACTTC; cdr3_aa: CASSVTPMWTQYF
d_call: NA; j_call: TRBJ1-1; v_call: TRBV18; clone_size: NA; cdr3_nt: TGTGCCAGCTCACCACCACAGGGATGGAGCACTGAAGCTTTCTTT; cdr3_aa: CASSPPQGWSTEAFF
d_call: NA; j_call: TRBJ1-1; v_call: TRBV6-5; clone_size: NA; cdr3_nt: TGTGCCAGCAGTTACCCAGACTACACTGAAGCTTTCTTT; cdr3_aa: CASSYPDYTEAFF
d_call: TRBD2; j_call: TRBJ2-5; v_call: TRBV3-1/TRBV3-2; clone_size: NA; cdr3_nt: TGTGCCAGCAGGGCCGGGGGGGCCCGGGAGACCCAGTACTTC; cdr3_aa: CASRAGGARETQYF
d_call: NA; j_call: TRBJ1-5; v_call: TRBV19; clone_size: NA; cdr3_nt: TGTGCCAGTAGTCCCCTGGTTGGGTACGGCCAGCCCCAGCATTTT; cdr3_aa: CASSPLVGYGQPQHF
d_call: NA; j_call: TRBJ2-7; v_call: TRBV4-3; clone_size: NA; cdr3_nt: TGCGCCAGCAGCCAAGATATCCTAGCGAGCCGCTACGAGCAGTACTTC; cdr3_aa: CASSQDILASRYEQYF
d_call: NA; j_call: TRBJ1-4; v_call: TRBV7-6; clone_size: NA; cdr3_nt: TGTGCCAGCAGCTTAGCCCAAAATGAAAAACTGTTTTTT; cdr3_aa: CASSLAQNEKLFF
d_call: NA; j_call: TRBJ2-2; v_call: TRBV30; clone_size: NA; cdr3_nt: TGTGCCTGGAGTAAGCTAGCCAGGAGGACCGGGGAGCTGTTTTTT; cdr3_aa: CAWSKLARRTGELFF
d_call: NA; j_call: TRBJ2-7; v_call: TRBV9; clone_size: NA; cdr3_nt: TGTGCCAGCAGCGTTAAGGGAACCTACGAGCAGTACTTC; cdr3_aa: CASSVKGTYEQYF
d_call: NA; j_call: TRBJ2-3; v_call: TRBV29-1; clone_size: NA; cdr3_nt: TGCAGCGTTGAAGAGGAGGGACACAGGGCAGATACGCAGTATTTT; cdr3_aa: CSVEEEGHRADTQYF
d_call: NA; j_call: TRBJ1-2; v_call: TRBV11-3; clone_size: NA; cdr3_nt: TGTGCCAGCAGCTTAGGGAACTATGGCTACACCTTC; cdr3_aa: CASSLGNYGYTF
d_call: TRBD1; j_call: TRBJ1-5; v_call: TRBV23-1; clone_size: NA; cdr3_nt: TGCGCCACCCCGGACAGGAGAAATCAGCCCCAGCATTTT; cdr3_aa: CATPDRRNQPQHF
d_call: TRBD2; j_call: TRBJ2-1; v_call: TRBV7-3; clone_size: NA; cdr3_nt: TGTGCCAGCAGCCTTAGCGGGGGGACTTACAATGAGCAGTTCTTC; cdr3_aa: CASSLSGGTYNEQFF
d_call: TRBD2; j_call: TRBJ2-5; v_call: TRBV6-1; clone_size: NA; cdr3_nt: TGTGCCAGCAGTGAAGTGAGCGGGAGAGGAGGAGAGACCCAGTACTTC; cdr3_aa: CASSEVSGRGGETQYF
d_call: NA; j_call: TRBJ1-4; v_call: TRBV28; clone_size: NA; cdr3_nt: TGTGCCAGCAGTTTCAGGGTGGAGGGCGAAAAACTGTTTTTT; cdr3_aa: CASSFRVEGEKLFF
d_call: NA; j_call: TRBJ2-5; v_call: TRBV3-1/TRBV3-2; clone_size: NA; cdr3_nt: TGTGCCAGCAGCCAAGATTTCAATCTCGGGGAGACCCAGTACTTC; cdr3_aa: CASSQDFNLGETQYF
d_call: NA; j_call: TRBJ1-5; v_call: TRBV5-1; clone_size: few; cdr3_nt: TGCGCCAGCAGCCCCGGACCAGTGGAACAGCCCCAGCATTTT; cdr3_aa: CASSPGPVEQPQHF
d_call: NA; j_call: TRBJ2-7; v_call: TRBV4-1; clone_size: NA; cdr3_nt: TGCGCCAGCAGCCCCCAACCAATTCGACGAGGGGAGCAGTACTTC; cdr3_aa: CASSPQPIRRGEQYF
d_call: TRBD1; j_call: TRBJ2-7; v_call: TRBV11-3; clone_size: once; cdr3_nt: TGTGCCAGCAGCTCCCAACAGGGGGTCGAGCAGTACTTC; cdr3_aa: CASSSQQGVEQYF
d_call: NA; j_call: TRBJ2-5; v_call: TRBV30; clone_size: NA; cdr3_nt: TGTGCCTGGAGGAAGACCACCCAGTACTTC; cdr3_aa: CAWRKTTQYF
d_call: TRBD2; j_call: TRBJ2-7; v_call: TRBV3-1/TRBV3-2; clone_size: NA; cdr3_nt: TGTGCCAGCCGCGAGCGGGGGGCCCTTACGGGGCAGTACTTC; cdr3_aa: CASRERGALTGQYF
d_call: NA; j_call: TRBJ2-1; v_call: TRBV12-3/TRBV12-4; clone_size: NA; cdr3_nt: TGTGCCAGCAGCCGGGCAGGGTACAATGAGCAGTTCTTC; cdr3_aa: CASSRAGYNEQFF
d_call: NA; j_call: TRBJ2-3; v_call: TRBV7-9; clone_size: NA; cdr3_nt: TGTGCCAGCAGCTTAGGGTCGGGGCCAGATACGCAGTATTTT; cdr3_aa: CASSLGSGPDTQYF
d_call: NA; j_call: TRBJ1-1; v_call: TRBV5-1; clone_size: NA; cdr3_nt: TGCGCCAGCAGGGAGATGAACACTGAAGCTTTCTTT; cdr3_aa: CASREMNTEAFF
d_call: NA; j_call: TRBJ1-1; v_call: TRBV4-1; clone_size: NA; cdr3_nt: TGCGCCAGCAGCCATCTCCAGGGTGAAGCTTTCTTT; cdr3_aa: CASSHLQGEAFF
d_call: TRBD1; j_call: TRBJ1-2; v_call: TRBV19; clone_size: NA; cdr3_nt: TGTGCCAGTAGCCCACAGGGGGGCCTAGGCTACACCTTC; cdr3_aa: CASSPQGGLGYTF
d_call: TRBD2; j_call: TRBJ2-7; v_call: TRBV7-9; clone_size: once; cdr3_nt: TGTGCCAGCAGCTCGCAGATAGCGGGGAACTCCTACGAGCAGTACTTC; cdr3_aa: CASSSQIAGNSYEQYF
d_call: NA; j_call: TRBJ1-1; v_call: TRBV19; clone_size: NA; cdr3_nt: TGTGCCAGTAGTTCCCGGGAAGCCCGCGCTGAAGCTTTCTTT; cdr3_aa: CASSSREARAEAFF
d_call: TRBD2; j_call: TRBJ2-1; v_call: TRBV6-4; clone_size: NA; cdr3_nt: TGTGCCAGCAGTGACTCAGCGGGAGGGTACAATGAGCAGTTCTTC; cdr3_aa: CASSDSAGGYNEQFF
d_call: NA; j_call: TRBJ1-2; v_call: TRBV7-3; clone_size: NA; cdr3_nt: TGTGCCAGCAGCCCAACAGGCGGGGGCTATGGCTACACCTTC; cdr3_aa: CASSPTGGGYGYTF
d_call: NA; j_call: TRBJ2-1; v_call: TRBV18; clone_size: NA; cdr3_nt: TGTGCCAGCTCACCAGAGAGTACGTCCTACAATGAGCAGTTCTTC; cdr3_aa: CASSPESTSYNEQFF
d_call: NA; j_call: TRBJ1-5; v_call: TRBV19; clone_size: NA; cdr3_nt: TGTGCCACCCGGGACCCCAATCAGCCCCAGCATTTT; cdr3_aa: CATRDPNQPQHF
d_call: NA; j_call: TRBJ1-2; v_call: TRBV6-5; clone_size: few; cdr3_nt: TGTGCCAGCAGTTACTCAGGGGGTTCCGATGGCTACACCTTC; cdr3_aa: CASSYSGGSDGYTF
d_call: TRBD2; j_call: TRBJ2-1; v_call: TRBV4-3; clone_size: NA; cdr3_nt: TGCGCCAGCAGCCAAGGCGCGGGGGGGCGCTACAATGAGCAGTTCTTC; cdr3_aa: CASSQGAGGRYNEQFF
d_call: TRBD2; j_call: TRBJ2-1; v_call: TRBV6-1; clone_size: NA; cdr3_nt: TGTGCCAGCAGTGGAGCGGGGGGTTCTTACAATGAGCAGTTCTTC; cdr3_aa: CASSGAGGSYNEQFF
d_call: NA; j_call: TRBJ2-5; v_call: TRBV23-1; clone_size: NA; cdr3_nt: TGCGCCAGCAGTCAATCGACAACATCCGGAGAGACCCAGTACTTC; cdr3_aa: CASSQSTTSGETQYF
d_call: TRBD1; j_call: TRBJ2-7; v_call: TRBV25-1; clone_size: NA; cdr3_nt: TGTGCCAGCAGTGAGGGACAGGCATACGAGCAGTACTTC; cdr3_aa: CASSEGQAYEQYF
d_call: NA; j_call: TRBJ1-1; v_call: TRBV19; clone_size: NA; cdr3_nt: TGTGCCAGTAGTATCGGGGGAGGGGAAAGCGGGGGAGAAACTGAAGCTTTCTTT; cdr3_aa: CASSIGGGESGGETEAFF
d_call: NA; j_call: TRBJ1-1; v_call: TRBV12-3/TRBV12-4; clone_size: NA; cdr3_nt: TGTGCCAGCAGCTCGCGACAGAGAGAAGCTTTCTTT; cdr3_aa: CASSSRQREAFF
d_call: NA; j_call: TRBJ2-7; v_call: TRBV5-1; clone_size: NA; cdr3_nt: TGCGCCAGCAGCTTGGTCGAGACAGTCGACGAGCAGTACTTC; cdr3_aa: CASSLVETVDEQYF
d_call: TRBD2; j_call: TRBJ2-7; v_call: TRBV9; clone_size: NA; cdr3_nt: TGTGCCAGCAGCGCCCGGGGGGGTCTGGAGCAGTACTTC; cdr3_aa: CASSARGGLEQYF
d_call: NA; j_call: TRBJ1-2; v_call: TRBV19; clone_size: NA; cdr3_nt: TGTGCCAGTAGCTGGGAAAACTATGGCTACACCTTC; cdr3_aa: CASSWENYGYTF
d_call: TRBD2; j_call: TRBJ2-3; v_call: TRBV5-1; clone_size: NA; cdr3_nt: TGCGCCAGCAGCTCTGGGACTAGCGACACAGATACGCAGTATTTT; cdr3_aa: CASSSGTSDTDTQYF